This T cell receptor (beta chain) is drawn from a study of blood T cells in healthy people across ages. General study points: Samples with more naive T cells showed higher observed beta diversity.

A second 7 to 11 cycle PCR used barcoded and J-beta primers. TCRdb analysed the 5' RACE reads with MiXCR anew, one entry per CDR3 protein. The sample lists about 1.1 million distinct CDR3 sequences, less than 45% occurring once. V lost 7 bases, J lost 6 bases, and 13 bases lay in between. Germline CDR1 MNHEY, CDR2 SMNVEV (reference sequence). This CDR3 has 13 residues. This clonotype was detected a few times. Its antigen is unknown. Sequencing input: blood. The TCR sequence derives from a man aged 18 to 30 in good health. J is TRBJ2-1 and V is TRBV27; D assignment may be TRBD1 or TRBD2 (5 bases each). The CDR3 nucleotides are TGTGCCAGCACATGGGGGAGCGGCAATGAGCAGTTCTTC. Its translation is CASTWGSGNEQFF.